One and the same sample provided the 20 T cell receptor beta chains below, sequenced in a study of neurological immune-mediated disorders. TCRdb re-derived calls from the 5' RACE reads in MiXCR, one entry per CDR3 protein. Among 45,000 to 65,000 distinct CDR3 sequences, roughly 4.6% were seen once, and the ten largest hold approximately 2.8%. Sequenced: PBMCs. Every receptor here comes from a man aged 45-65 years with multiple sclerosis.

This clonotype came up a few times. This CDR3 reads CASSEITGDQPQHF. In nucleotides, the CDR3 is TGTGCCAGCAGTGAAATAACAGGGGATCAGCCCCAGCATTTT. The V call is TRBV2, the J call TRBJ1-5, with TRBD1 matching 7 bases. Germline-derived CDR1 and CDR2 are SNHLY and FYNNEI. After removal of 2 bases from V and 5 bases from J, the junction contained 3 bases not matched to a gene. This CDR3 comprises 14 residues.

This clonotype was found many times. V is TRBV7-8 and J is TRBJ2-7; D is perhaps TRBD1 (7 bases). CDR3 length equals 16 residues. Trimming took off 5 bases at V and 2 bases at J, with 19 bases between the two ends. CDR1 and CDR2 (germline): SGHVS, FQNEAQ. The CDR3 DNA is TGTGCCAGCAGCCTCATGGGGGGACAGATGACCTACGAGCAGTACTTC. This gives the protein CASSLMGGQMTYEQYF.

This clonotype came up many times. The chain joins TRBV5-1 to TRBJ2-3; no firm D call. The CDR3 has 13 residues. V shed 5 bases and J shed 6 bases, with 13 bases lying between them. Germline CDR1 SGHRS, CDR2 YFSETQ. The CDR3 region has the DNA TGCGCCAGCAGTCCCCAGGTGGCGGATACGCAGTATTTT. Its protein product is CASSPQVADTQYF.

This clonotype came up many times. The V call is TRBV6-5, the J call TRBJ2-5, with 7 positions matching TRBD2. The length of the CDR3 is 15 residues. V dropped 5 bases and J dropped 7; count of bases not matched to a gene: 13. CDR1 and CDR2 (germline): MNHEY, SVGAGI. The DNA of the CDR3 is TGTGCCAGCAGTCGGGGGGTAATGGGCAGGGTGACCCAGTACTTC. It codes for CASSRGVMGRVTQYF.

Many counts were recorded for this clonotype. This chain joins TRBV20-1 and TRBJ2-5; D possibly corresponds to TRBD2 (6 bases). The V and J ends lost 3 bases and 4 bases respectively, with 9 bases between them. CDR1 DFQATT and CDR2 SNEGSKA come from the germline V gene (reference sequence). The CDR3 consists of 12 residues. The CDR3 nucleotides read TGCAGTGCTAGGAAGGGAGGAGAGACCCAGTACTTC. This translates into CSARKGGETQYF.

This clonotype was counted many times. The chain recombines TRBV6-5 with TRBJ2-3; TRBD2 might be the D (7 bases). Germline V gene data show CDR1 as MNHEY and CDR2 as SVGAGI. The CDR3 has 13 residues. Trimming left V 6 bases short and J 10 bases short, with 17 bases between. The CDR3 is CASRPRGGAAQYF. In nucleotides, the CDR3 is TGTGCCAGCAGACCCAGGGGAGGGGCGGCGCAGTATTTT.

This clonotype appeared many times. The chain combines TRBV15 with TRBJ2-7; 10 bases are a match to TRBD1. The germline gives CDR1 LNHNV, CDR2 YYDKDF (reference sequence). The CDR3 extends over 18 amino acids. Germline trimming cut 0 bases from V and 0 bases from J; bases unmatched to any gene: 8. The chain's CDR3 is CATSRDVGTGAISYEQYF. In DNA form, the CDR3 reads TGTGCCACCAGCAGAGATGTCGGGACAGGGGCGATCTCCTACGAGCAGTACTTC.

This clonotype has more than one count but fewer than ten. The V call is TRBV5-1, the J call TRBJ1-3, with 9 bases aligning to TRBD1. Germline V CDR1 and CDR2: SGHRS, YFSETQ. The CDR3 totals 14 residues. The ends lost 5 bases at V and 2 bases at J; junction bases unmatched: 2. The CDR3 protein is CASRRDRAGNTIYF. CDR3 in DNA: TGCGCCAGCAGAAGGGACAGGGCTGGAAACACCATATATTTT.

Only a few counts were recorded for this clonotype. This sequence may be a read error, since a much larger clone differs from it by one base. This chain joins TRBV20-1 and TRBJ1-1; D remains ambiguous. The V end lost 2 bases, the J end lost 0 bases, and 4 bases lay between the germline ends. The CDR3 runs 12 residues. Germline V gene lookup returns CDR1 DFQATT and CDR2 SNEGSKA (reference sequence). CDR3 sequence: CSARKMNTEAFF. CDR3 nucleotide sequence: TGCAGTGCTAGAAAGATGAACACTGAAGCTTTCTTT.

This clonotype was found a few times. V and J are TRBV4-1 and TRBJ2-1; 10 bases match TRBD2. CDR1 MGHRA and CDR2 YSYEKL come from the germline V gene. This CDR3 is built from 16 residues. With 4 bases clipped from V and 2 bases from J, the junction kept 5 bases outside the gene matches. The CDR3 region is CASSPPGTSAYNEQFF. In DNA, the CDR3 is TGCGCCAGCAGCCCTCCCGGGACTAGCGCCTACAATGAGCAGTTCTTC.

This clonotype has at least ten counts. V gene TRBV7-6 combines with J gene TRBJ2-3, with 7 bases that match TRBD2. Germline values: CDR1 SGHVS, CDR2 FNYEAQ. The CDR3 extends over 14 amino acids. The V gene end was trimmed by 8 bases and the J gene end by 0 bases; junction bases not matched to a gene: 5. CDR3 amino acids: CASQLAPSTDTQYF. In DNA form, the CDR3 reads TGTGCCAGCCAACTAGCGCCTAGCACAGATACGCAGTATTTT.

This clonotype was seen repeatedly, ten times or more. The V call is TRBV27, the J call TRBJ2-2; no definite D call. The CDR3 has 15 residues. Germline V lookup: CDR1 MNHEY, CDR2 SMNVEV (reference sequence). V lost 2 bases and J 4 bases, leaving 11 bases between the germline ends. The CDR3 loop is CASSLMGRATGELFF. The CDR3 DNA sequence: TGTGCCAGCAGTTTAATGGGCAGAGCCACCGGGGAGCTGTTTTTT.

This clonotype was seen at least ten times. V is TRBV5-1 and J is TRBJ1-2; TRBD1 agrees at 10 bases. Germline assignment: CDR1 SGHRS and CDR2 YFSETQ. There are 14 residues in the CDR3. After removal of 6 bases from V and 3 bases from J, the junction contained 5 bases not matched to a gene. The CDR3 reads CASTATGGDYGYTF. The CDR3 DNA sequence: TGCGCCAGCACCGCGACAGGGGGCGACTATGGCTACACCTTC.

The genes are TRBV5-1 and TRBJ1-2; D gene ambiguous. Deletions cut 4 bases from V and 6 bases from J, with 16 bases between. Germline-derived CDR1 and CDR2 are SGHRS and YFSETQ. This CDR3 spans 14 amino acids. DNA of the CDR3: TGCGCCAGCAGCACCGGAAAGGGATCCAATGGCTACACCTTC. Protein product: CASSTGKGSNGYTF.

This clonotype appeared many times. The genes are TRBV20-1 and TRBJ2-1; D may be TRBD2 (6 bases). V was cut by 5 bases and J by 5 bases, with 19 bases left in between. Germline V gene sequence: CDR1 DFQATT, CDR2 SNEGSKA (reference sequence). This CDR3 spans 15 amino acids. CDR3 protein: CSADEDGGWDNEQFF. The CDR3 DNA follows: TGCAGTGCTGACGAGGACGGGGGTTGGGACAATGAGCAGTTCTTC.

This clonotype was detected many times. This rearrangement joins TRBV7-2 to TRBJ1-2; 7 bases are a match to TRBD1. Germline values: CDR1 SGHTA, CDR2 FQGNSA. Trimming removed 1 base from V and 4 bases from J; junction bases left unmatched: 3. The CDR3 extends over 14 amino acids. Here the CDR3 reads CASSLGQGVYGYTF. As DNA, the CDR3 is TGTGCCAGCAGCTTAGGCCAGGGGGTCTATGGCTACACCTTC.

At least ten counts were recorded for this clonotype. This rearrangement joins TRBV6-6 to TRBJ1-3; no definite D call. There are 14 residues in the CDR3. Trimming cost V 2 bases and J 0 bases, with 5 bases left between them. The germline V gene encodes CDR1 MNHNY and CDR2 SVGAGI (reference sequence). The CDR3 spells CASSYRDSGNTIYF. CDR3 coding DNA: TGTGCCAGCAGTTACCGGGACTCTGGAAACACCATATATTTT.

This clonotype has ten or more counts. The J gene is TRBJ2-5, the V gene TRBV20-1; D may be TRBD1 or TRBD2 (5 bases each). This CDR3 has 15 amino acids. V was pared by 2 bases and J by 3 bases, with 16 bases between. The germline gives CDR1 DFQATT, CDR2 SNEGSKA (reference sequence). CDR3 region: CSARFHRGSEETQYF. The CDR3 bases are TGCAGTGCTAGATTCCACCGGGGCTCGGAAGAGACCCAGTACTTC.

The chain recombines TRBV18 with TRBJ1-5; D gene unclear. This CDR3 spans 16 amino acids. Deletions cut 4 bases from V and 1 base from J, with 14 bases between. Germline CDR1 reads KGHSH; CDR2 reads LQKENI. The CDR3: CASSQLIRGSNQPQHF. As DNA, the CDR3 is TGTGCCAGCTCACAACTCATACGTGGGAGCAATCAGCCCCAGCATTTT.

This clonotype was seen ten or more times. The V gene is TRBV27, the J gene TRBJ1-2; TRBD1 aligns across 9 bases. J gave up 3 bases and V 4 bases, and 12 bases lay outside the gene matches. CDR1 is MNHEY, CDR2 SMNVEV, per germline (reference sequence). CDR3 length: 17 amino acids. DNA of the CDR3: TGTGCCAGCAGTTCTACCCCTTCCCGGGACAGGGACTATGGCTACACCTTC. Translated, it gives CASSSTPSRDRDYGYTF.